This TCR beta chain was obtained from a study of CD8 T cells in ankylosing spondylitis. The study's findings and limits: Characteristic of ankylosing spondylitis blood, it appeared, was a TCR beta motif comprising roughly eight highly homologous variants. Disease-linked clones were reportedly significantly enriched in matched ankylosing spondylitis synovial fluid.

TCRdb ran MiXCR on the 5' RACE reads and lists one entry per CDR3 protein. The repertoire holds fewer than 650,000 distinct CDR3 sequences, with 12% as singletons. This clonotype was counted at least ten times. Its antigen is as yet unknown. The V end was cut by 3 bases, the J end by 9 bases, with 10 bases between. This CDR3 is 13 amino acids long. Germline CDR1 SGHDT, CDR2 YYEEEE. The sequencing sample was made of blood, either unsorted or a sorted T cell fraction (not recorded which). This TCR derives from a male donor with ankylosing spondylitis. The V and J genes are TRBV5-6 and TRBJ1-6; D remains unclear. CDR3 residues: CASSSIRGSPLHF. In DNA, the CDR3 is TGTGCCAGCAGCTCCATTCGGGGTTCACCCCTCCACTTT.